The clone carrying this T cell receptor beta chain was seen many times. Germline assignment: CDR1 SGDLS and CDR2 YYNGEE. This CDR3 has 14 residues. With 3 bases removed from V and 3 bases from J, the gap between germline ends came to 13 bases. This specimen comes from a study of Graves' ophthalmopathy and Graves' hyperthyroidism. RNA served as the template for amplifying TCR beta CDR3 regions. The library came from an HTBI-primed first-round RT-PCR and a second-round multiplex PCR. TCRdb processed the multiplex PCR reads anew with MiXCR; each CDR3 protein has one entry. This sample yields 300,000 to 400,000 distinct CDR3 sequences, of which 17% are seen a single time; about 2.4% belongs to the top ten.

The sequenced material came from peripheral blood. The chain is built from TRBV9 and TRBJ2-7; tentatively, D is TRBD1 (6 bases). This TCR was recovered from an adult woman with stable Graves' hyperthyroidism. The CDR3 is CASSATGVSYEQYF. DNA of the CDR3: TGTGCCAGCAGCGCGACAGGAGTGAGCTACGAGCAGTACTTC.